The sequence of this T cell receptor (beta chain) was determined in a study of shared clonotypes between healthy human individuals (dated by TCRdb to the early 2020s). About the study as a whole: Three men and a couple of women, aged 18 to 49 years, made up the cohort. Libraries were prepared and TCR repertoires were sequenced by different laboratories using diverse techniques, in order to increase sequencing depth and limit assay-specific biases. To estimate repertoire size and how much clonotypes are shared between individuals, the study performed deep sequencing of blood TCR repertoires from 4 to 6 healthy adults. Leukapheresis yielded between about 0.85 and 10 billion PBMCs per donor. For each donor, CD4 naive and CD4 memory were each run on three plates, CD8 naive on two plates, and CD8 memory on one plate.

TCR CDR3 regions were amplified from genomic DNA by multiplex PCR using the deep immunoSEQ assay. For each cell subset, the extracted genomic DNA was distributed evenly across all wells of several immunoSEQ 96-well plates, and each plate served as one replicate. For sorted subsets, 150 to 250 ng genomic DNA, equal to 30,000 to 35,000 T cell genomes, was loaded into each replicate PCR. Purified libraries were quantified with a Qubit 3.0 fluorometer, sized on a Bioanalyzer 2100, and re-quantified with the KAPA Library Quantification kit. Every immunoSEQ 96-well plate was sequenced on a dedicated single-read 150-cycle Illumina NextSeq 550 flow cell. In the paper's pipeline: Because the immunoSEQ output included only junctional sequences and no quality scores, the filtering could not be the same as the filtering used for full-length reads. Sequences were annotated with PyIR, a Python wrapper for IgBLAST v1.9, and V/J genes and CDR3 were assigned using IMGT germline references. Any read was removed if the V/J assignment was weak (E-value above 1e-6), the CDR3 was missing, or the read contained stop codons, out-of-frame junctions, or ambiguous translated residues. V3J clonotypes were defined by identical inferred V gene, J gene, and CDR3 amino acid sequence. Percentage overlap between repertoires was computed as shared unique clonotypes divided by the size of the smaller repertoire. Richness of each repertoire was evaluated using RTK rarefaction, the Chao1 estimator, and Recon v2.1 estimates of unobserved clonotypes. OLGA was used to compute generation probabilities for all TCRbeta clonotypes that the gDNA method yielded from a few donors. TCRdb provides this immuneACCESS table in a form limited to in-frame rearrangements. Some clones are lacking; in checked studies, under half of them reflect an unresolved V gene, and why the rest are absent is not known. That table furnishes V, J and clone size, whereas the DNA furnished D and trimming. For this sample there are under 2,500,000 clones; more than 90% appear just once. Approximately 0.13% of the sample lies in the top ten.

Via the germline V gene, CDR1 is MNHEY and CDR2 SVGAGI. Its CDR3 holds 12 amino acids, cysteine through phenylalanine. Only CDR3 DNA remains: 36 bases, in frame from the first base. V is shortened by 5 bases, J by 7 bases, and the region joining them spans 6 bases. This clone showed up just a few times. The specificity of this receptor is unknown. No clone much larger than this one lies a single base away; base qualities are absent. Other DNA sequences in this sample translate to the same CDR3. Donors were healthy HIV-negative adults with no recently reported acute infections or vaccinations. Only Caucasian adults living in Nashville, Tennessee, USA were represented among the donors. CD4+ T cells were enriched through magnetic negative selection, after which naive cells were positively selected on CD45RA and the remaining negative fraction served as the memory subset. Blood was obtained by leukapheresis, after which PBMCs were separated by Ficoll-Histopaque density gradient centrifugation and cryopreserved in liquid nitrogen vapor phase. Analytical flow cytometry was used to check the purity and quantity of every magnetically sorted T cell population. From each sorted fraction, genomic DNA was isolated and quantified by UV absorbance on a Nanodrop 2000c.

Study-wide conclusions, independent of this receptor: Naive subsets generally had larger estimated clonotype richness than memory subsets did. Higher generation probabilities were observed for clonotypes shared by all four sorted-subset donors than for non-shared clonotypes. Based on pairwise subsampling, the degree of clonotype sharing among donors was expected to be affected by sequencing depth. Because the study included only a small number of donors, the genetic and exposure-history diversity represented was limited. Sampling was limited to blood, and TCR repertoires in tissue likely differ from TCR repertoires in blood. Even with the large sequencing depth, rarefaction of the sorted-subset datasets indicated that sequencing was incomplete. Sharing across four donors was observed for about 4.8% of naive CD4, less than 4% of naive CD8, over 2% of memory CD4, and around 0.4% of memory CD8 clonotypes.

The rearrangement joined TRBV6-5 to TRBJ1-6; perhaps TRBD1 is the D gene, with 5 bases matching. The receptor comes from a man between 18 and 35 years old in good health. Specimen: naive CD4+ T cells sorted from blood. Explained via the paper, the cell subset or site label denotes: CD45RA+ positively selected. The DNA reads TGTGCCAGCAGTCCAGGGAATTCACCCCTCCACTTT. Translated, this is CASSPGNSPLHF.